Listed here are 20 T cell receptor beta chains from one sample, sequenced in a study of post-analysis software for immune sequencing data. Regarding the study as a whole: Included in a set of 5 or 6 TRBV segments more frequent in patients than controls were TRBV5-6, TRBV5-1 and TRBV20-1.

TCR beta cDNA libraries had unique molecular identifiers. Each CDR3 protein is one row after TCRdb ran MiXCR on the PCR reads. Of about 460,000 distinct CDR3 sequences in the sample, under 55% were seen once. These receptors have no identified antigens. The sequenced material came from blood. These receptors originate from a girl under 18 with multiple sclerosis.

This clonotype was counted only a few times. V and J are TRBV18 and TRBJ2-5; no definite D call. The V and J ends lost 6 bases and 0 bases respectively, with 11 bases between them. The CDR3 has 14 amino acids. The V gene's germline CDR1 is KGHSH and CDR2 LQKENI. The CDR3 bases are TGTGCCAGCTCGCTCGACCTCTACCAAGAGACCCAGTACTTC. Amino acids: CASSLDLYQETQYF.

The chain couples TRBV12-3 or TRBV12-4 to TRBJ1-6; no clear D gene. V was cut by 5 bases and J by 9 bases, with 14 bases left in between. The CDR3 loop spans 14 amino acids. The CDR3 DNA sequence: TGTGCCAGCAGTGGGTGGGGTGAAGCTTCACCCCTCCACTTT. Protein product: CASSGWGEASPLHF.

This clonotype was found once. The J gene is TRBJ1-2, the V gene TRBV7-2; 7 bases match TRBD1. CDR1 and CDR2 (germline): SGHTA, FQGNSA. The CDR3 extends over 15 amino acids. V dropped 7 bases and J dropped 5; count of bases not matched to a gene: 13. The CDR3 DNA sequence: TGTGCCAGCACGCCGGGCCAGGGGGTACGGTATGGCTACACCTTC. Protein product: CASTPGQGVRYGYTF.

The chain employs TRBV11-2 and TRBJ2-3; 8 bases match TRBD2. The J segment lost 2 bases and the V segment lost 6 bases, leaving 10 bases of the junction unmatched. CDR3 length equals 16 residues. Germline CDR1 SGHAT, CDR2 FQNNGV. The CDR3 bases are TGTGCCAGCAGTTCCAGGATAGCGGGACCCACAGATACGCAGTATTTT. This translates into CASSSRIAGPTDTQYF.

This clonotype turned up a few times. This rearrangement joins TRBV29-1 to TRBJ2-1; 7 nucleotides align to TRBD2. CDR1 and CDR2 from the germline V gene are SQVTM and ANQGSEA. The CDR3 covers 15 residues. V lost 2 bases and J lost 0; bases outside the gene matches: 4. CDR3 loop: CSVERGGSSYNEQFF. CDR3 nucleotide sequence: TGCAGCGTTGAAAGAGGCGGGAGCTCCTACAATGAGCAGTTCTTC.

With respect to this clonotype: The missing conserved phenylalanine or tryptophan at the end of this CDR3 makes a read error likely. V and J are TRBV18 and TRBJ2-1; 9 nucleotides line up with TRBD1. The CDR3 sequence is 15 residues long. Per the germline V gene, CDR1 is KGHSH and CDR2 is LQKENI. Losses at the gene ends were 3 bases for V and 6 bases for J; bases not matched to a gene: 6. CDR3 coding DNA: TGTGCCAGCTCACCCGGGACAGGGACGGCCAATGAGCAGTTCCTC. Protein sequence: CASSPGTGTANEQFL.

By sample fraction, this clonotype is medium-sized. V usage is TRBV9 and J usage is TRBJ1-4; 8 bases line up with TRBD1. The CDR3 runs 15 residues. Germline assignment: CDR1 SGDLS and CDR2 YYNGEE. With V trimmed by 3 bases and J by 6 bases, 7 bases remained unmatched. The CDR3 loop reads CASSAPGQADEKLFF. The CDR3 coding sequence is TGTGCCAGCAGCGCACCGGGACAGGCGGATGAAAAACTGTTTTTT.

DNA for the CDR3: TGTGCCAGCAGCCAAGATTTTGGGGAGGGGGCGGGGAATGAGCAGTTCTTC. As protein: CASSQDFGEGAGNEQFF. J is TRBJ2-1 and V is TRBV3-1; D might be TRBD1 or TRBD2, each matching 7 bases. CDR3 length equals 17 residues. The V end lost 0 bases, the J end lost 7 bases, and 19 bases lay between the germline ends. CDR1 LGHDT and CDR2 YNNKEL come from the germline V gene (reference sequence).

In this sample, this clonotype turned up a few times. The chain employs TRBV20-1 and TRBJ2-5, with TRBD2 matching over 12 bases. CDR3 length: 15 amino acids. Germline V lookup: CDR1 DFQATT, CDR2 SNEGSKA (reference sequence). With V trimmed by 1 base and J by 3 bases, 3 bases remained unmatched. The CDR3 coding sequence is TGCAGTGCTAGAGTCCGGACTAGCGGGGAAGAGACCCAGTACTTC. It translates to CSARVRTSGEETQYF.

This clonotype was recorded a few times. V gene TRBV12-3 or TRBV12-4 combines with J gene TRBJ2-7; tentatively, D is TRBD2 (6 bases). Trimming removed 8 bases at V and 0 bases at J, with 11 bases between. The CDR3 is 13 residues long. In nucleotides, the CDR3 is TGTGCCAGCGGGGGGTTGGACTCCTACGAGCAGTACTTC. Encoded protein: CASGGLDSYEQYF.

DNA of the CDR3: TGTGCCAGCAGACTTAGCGGGAAGAAGGATACGCAGTATTTT. Translated: CASRLSGKKDTQYF. The chain uses TRBV28 and TRBJ2-3, with TRBD2 matching over 8 bases. Germline-derived CDR1 and CDR2 are MDHEN and SYDVKM. With V trimmed by 6 bases and J by 6 bases, 8 bases remained unmatched. The CDR3 is 14 residues long.

The V gene is TRBV4-3, the J gene TRBJ2-1; the D gene is possibly TRBD2 (5 bases). The CDR3 loop spans 13 amino acids. The V gene's germline CDR1 is LGHNA and CDR2 YSLEER. Trimming shortened V by 0 bases and J by 7 bases, and 7 bases separated the two germline ends. The CDR3 DNA is TGCGCCAGCAGCCAAGAGGGCGGGAATGAGCAGTTCTTC. The encoded protein is CASSQEGGNEQFF.

There are a few counts of this clonotype. This chain uses TRBV29-1 with TRBJ2-1; weak D call: TRBD2 (7 bases). V lost 2 bases and J 9 bases, leaving 17 bases between the germline ends. Per the germline V gene, CDR1 is SQVTM and CDR2 is ANQGSEA. The length of the CDR3 is 14 residues. The CDR3 spells CSVEYSPGGPEQFF. The CDR3 DNA reads as TGCAGCGTTGAATATTCCCCCGGGGGGCCTGAGCAGTTCTTC.

The chain carries TRBV21-1 and TRBJ2-1; TRBD1 is the table's D call, not checked against the DNA. TRBV21-1 is an annotated pseudogene. This CDR3 spans 15 amino acids. The CDR3 DNA is TGTGCCAGCAGCAAAGTTCCAGGGACCTACAATGAGCAGTTCTTC. It codes for CASSKVPGTYNEQFF.

The V and J genes are TRBV28 and TRBJ2-7, with 11 bases identical to TRBD1. Germline CDR1 MDHEN, CDR2 SYDVKM. V lost 2 bases and J lost 3; bases outside the gene matches: 6. The CDR3 has 16 amino acids. CDR3 DNA sequence: TGTGCCAGCAGTTTAGGACCGGGACAGGGGGTCTACGAGCAGTACTTC. Amino acid sequence: CASSLGPGQGVYEQYF.

V and J are TRBV9 and TRBJ2-3, with 7 bases lining up with TRBD2. The length of the CDR3 is 16 residues. Germline CDR1 and CDR2: SGDLS and YYNGEE. Germline trimming cut 4 bases from V and 5 bases from J; bases unmatched to any gene: 13. CDR3 sequence: CASSLQGGSVGDTQYF. CDR3 nucleotides: TGTGCCAGCAGCCTCCAAGGCGGGAGCGTGGGAGATACGCAGTATTTT.

The chain carries TRBV24-1 and TRBJ2-7; the D is unclear. The germline V and J ends were trimmed by 2 bases and 5 bases, with 9 bases remaining between them. The CDR3 is 13 residues long. The V gene's germline CDR1 is KGHDR and CDR2 SFDVKD. The CDR3 DNA reads as TGTGCCACCAGTGATTCGTCGGACCACGAGCAGTACTTC. Residues: CATSDSSDHEQYF.

A few counts support this clonotype. V gene TRBV20-1 combines with J gene TRBJ2-1; D is possibly TRBD1 or TRBD2 (6 bases each). V lost 5 bases to trimming and J lost 7 bases, with 12 bases between them. The CDR3 length is 12 residues. CDR1 DFQATT and CDR2 SNEGSKA come from the germline V gene (reference sequence). The CDR3 sequence: CSASGAGNEQFF. The CDR3 DNA reads as TGCAGTGCTTCGGGGGCCGGGAATGAGCAGTTCTTC.

This chain uses TRBV7-2 with TRBJ2-3, with D possibly matching TRBD1 (6 bases). Trimming took off 6 bases at V and 5 bases at J, with 12 bases between the two ends. Germline V gene sequence: CDR1 SGHTA, CDR2 FQGNSA. The CDR3 runs 13 residues. The DNA of the CDR3 is TGTGCCAGCAGTCCCGAGGGGGAAGATACGCAGTATTTT. Translated: CASSPEGEDTQYF.

The V gene is TRBV20-1, the J gene TRBJ1-4; TRBD1 might be the D (5 bases). CDR3 length: 11 residues. The ends were cut back, 0 bases at V and 15 bases at J, with 11 bases in the middle. In germline, CDR1 is DFQATT, CDR2 SNEGSKA (reference sequence). In DNA form, the CDR3 reads TGCAGTGCTAGAGATCAGGGATTTTTGTTTTTT. The encoded protein is CSARDQGFLFF.